This is a list of T cell receptor beta chains from one sample in a study of blood T cell repertoires in COVID-19. This table comes from immunoSEQ multiplex PCR, and its TCRdb copy is limited to in-frame clones, with some not included. This sample has fewer than 250,000 clones, with 70% to 90% found just once. Sequencing was carried out using peripheral blood. These TCRs come from a woman aged 55 to 70 with active or convalescent COVID-19. Both conserved end residues are trimmed from each CDR3.

j_gene | v_gene | CDR3aa
TRBJ2-3 | TRBV11-2 | ASSFRGMSTDTQY
TRBJ1-5 | TRBV5-4 | ASSLGGASDQPQH
TRBJ1-2 | TRBV7-9 | ASSLLRGSYGYT
TRBJ2-5 | TRBV29-1 | SVWGSGGLQETQY
TRBJ1-1 | TRBV4-1 | ASSHSGQGEFLEAF
TRBJ1-1 | TRBV11-3 | ASSLGTLTEAF
TRBJ2-7 | TRBV10-3 | AISGAGDRAHEQY
TRBJ2-7 | TRBV30 | AWTTSNYEQY
TRBJ2-7 | TRBV5-1 | ASSLSLSGGEQY
TRBJ1-1 | TRBV30 | AWGLGAEAF
TRBJ2-5 | TRBV2 | ASSEFRFGVGETQY
TRBJ2-5 | TRBV11-2 | ASSFDRGETQY
TRBJ1-6 | TRBV27 | ASSLRRGYNSPLH
TRBJ2-4 | TRBV29-1 | SGRGYENIQY
TRBJ1-2 | TRBV27 | ASSPNRDRRRQVSGYT
TRBJ2-1 | TRBV2 | ASRPGLAVYNEQF
TRBJ2-3 | TRBV24-1 | ATSDATGGRRDTQY
TRBJ2-2 | TRBV23-1 | ASSQGTSLCTGELF
TRBJ1-4 | TRBV5-1 | ASSLTGAGEKLF
TRBJ1-5 | TRBV11-2 | ASSSTGIGQPQH
TRBJ2-5 | TRBV15 | ATSRTGTGEQETQY
TRBJ2-3 | TRBV7-2 | ASSQTSGGSDTQY
TRBJ2-3 | TRBV19 | ASSIPRGTVGTDTQY
TRBJ2-5 | TRBV10-3 | AISRLAGQQETQY
TRBJ2-1 | TRBV11-2 | ASSLGTGGVYNEQF
TRBJ1-5 | TRBV6-4 | ASSVPDRGNQPQH
TRBJ1-5 | TRBV19 | ASSIPGFSNQPQH
TRBJ1-1 | TRBV11-2 | ASSYIPGQGNTEAF
TRBJ2-1 | TRBV6-4 | ASSNSNEQF
TRBJ1-1 | TRBV10-3 | AISETGTGSSEAF
TRBJ2-5 | TRBV7-9 | ASSLGLARGETQY
TRBJ2-5 | TRBV10-2 | ASSESTREETQY
TRBJ2-3 | TRBV29-1 | SVSIRLTDTQY
TRBJ2-5 | TRBV2 | ASSGFLAGSGETQY
TRBJ2-1 | TRBV10-3 | AISEWGGGIKLNEQF